This record concerns one TCR beta chain sequence. Its antigen remains unknown. Other DNA sequences in the sample encode the same CDR3. Germline V CDR1 and CDR2: MNHEY, SMNVEV (reference sequence). The CDR3 has 13 amino acids. V dropped 2 bases and J dropped 4 bases, with 6 bases sitting between them. The data stem from a study of CD8+ T cells in alopecia areata. Treatment reported: oral pan-JAK inhibitor, 5-10 mg twice daily. The study team obtained lesional scalp punch biopsies and peripheral blood from alopecia areata patients. Whole-study results and caveats: Mouse data revealed clearer TCR sharing than patient data did, a gap possibly tied to HLA.

Reverse transcription of extracted RNA yielded cDNA, which provided the sequencing template. Sequencing was performed with immunoSEQ multiplex PCR; in TCRdb, only in-frame clones are kept and a portion is missing. The sample records 150,000 or so clones, 58% being singletons. This sequence was found in a human donor with alopecia areata. V and J are TRBV27 and TRBJ1-5; no clear D. The sample was CD4+ T cells sorted from blood, taken between weeks 55 and 65, from a patient treated with tofacitinib. CDR3 sequence reads: CASSLRGNQPQHF. DNA of the CDR3: TGTGCCAGCAGTTTAAGAGGGAATCAGCCCCAGCATTTT.